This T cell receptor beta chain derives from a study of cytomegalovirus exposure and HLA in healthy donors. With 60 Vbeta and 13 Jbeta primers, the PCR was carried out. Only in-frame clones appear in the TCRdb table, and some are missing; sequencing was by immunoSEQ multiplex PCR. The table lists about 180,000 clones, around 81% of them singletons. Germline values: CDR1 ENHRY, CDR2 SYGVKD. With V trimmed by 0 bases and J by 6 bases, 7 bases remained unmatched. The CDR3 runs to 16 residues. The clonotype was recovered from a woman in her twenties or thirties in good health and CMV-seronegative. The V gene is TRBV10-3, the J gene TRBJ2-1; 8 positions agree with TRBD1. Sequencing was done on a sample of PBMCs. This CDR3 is CAISESPGGALNEQFF. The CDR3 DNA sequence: TGTGCCATCAGTGAGTCCCCAGGGGGCGCCCTCAATGAGCAGTTCTTC.